Following are 10 T cell receptor beta chains from one sample sequenced in a study of HIV-infected patients and healthy controls. No cell fractionation was done, so the repertoire covers all unsorted peripheral blood T cells. About 480 ng RNA was reverse transcribed with alpha and beta constant-region primers. Separate chain-specific third strand synthesis with multiplexing indices produced the alpha and beta libraries. Using its own MiXCR run on the 5' RACE reads, TCRdb lists one record per CDR3 protein. The sample carries roughly 25,000 distinct CDR3 sequences, more than 7.5% recorded once. Sequenced sample: blood. Receptors originate from an adult in good health.

This clonotype was recorded at least ten times. The chain links TRBV7-6 to TRBJ2-3; possibly TRBD2 for D (5 bases). Germline-derived CDR1 and CDR2 are SGHVS and FNYEAQ. Trimming stripped 5 bases from V and 5 bases from J, with 14 bases between. This CDR3 has 14 amino acids. The CDR3 loop is CASSLGLALDTQYF. The DNA of the CDR3 is TGTGCCAGCAGCCTCGGGTTAGCGCTAGATACGCAGTATTTT.

V is TRBV20-1 and J is TRBJ2-1; 10 bases map to TRBD2. Trimming cost V 5 bases and J 4 bases; bases outside gene matches: 5. Per germline, CDR1 DFQATT and CDR2 SNEGSKA (reference sequence). The CDR3 is 14 residues long. In DNA, the CDR3 is TGCAGTGCTCAAGGACTAGCGGCTTACAATGAGCAGTTCTTC. This codes for CSAQGLAAYNEQFF.

This clonotype was recorded at least ten times. V usage is TRBV14 and J usage is TRBJ2-1; the D is unclear. Germline CDR1 and CDR2: SGHDN and FVKESK. CDR3 size: 13 residues. V lost 1 base to trimming and J lost 9 bases, with 10 bases between them. The CDR3 DNA sequence: TGTGCCAGCAGCCAAGCCCACGAGGTTGAGCAGTTCTTC. Amino acids: CASSQAHEVEQFF.

This clonotype appeared many times. This chain joins TRBV19 and TRBJ1-4, with a tentative D call TRBD1 (6 bases). Trimming removed 6 bases from V and 4 bases from J, with 12 bases in between. The CDR3 loop spans 14 amino acids. CDR1 and CDR2 (germline): LNHDA, SQIVND (reference sequence). DNA for the CDR3: TGTGCCAGTAGACCGGGACACAATAATGAAAAACTGTTTTTT. This gives the protein CASRPGHNNEKLFF.

The chain has TRBV25-1 and TRBJ1-2, with D maybe TRBD1 (5 bases). This CDR3 is 15 amino acids long. V shed 0 bases and J shed 8 bases, with 16 bases lying between them. Germline CDR1 is MGHDK and CDR2 is SYGVNS. CDR3 DNA sequence: TGTGCCAGCAGTGAATATTCAACAGGTTCGGGGGGCTACACCTTC. Its translation is CASSEYSTGSGGYTF.

This sequence joins TRBV19 and TRBJ1-3, with D perhaps matching TRBD1 (5 bases). The germline gives CDR1 LNHDA, CDR2 SQIVND (reference sequence). This CDR3 has 16 amino acids. V lost 5 bases to trimming and J lost 0 bases, with 14 bases between them. The CDR3 protein is CASSDTGTRSGNTIYF. In DNA form, the CDR3 reads TGTGCCAGTAGTGATACAGGAACTCGCTCTGGAAACACCATATATTTT.

This chain links TRBV2 with TRBJ1-5, with no clear D. Germline V gene data show CDR1 as SNHLY and CDR2 as FYNNEI. This CDR3 has 17 amino acids. Deletions cut 2 bases from V and 0 bases from J, with 14 bases between. Here the CDR3 reads CASSEIGGYHSNQPQHF. The CDR3 nucleotides are TGTGCCAGCAGTGAAATCGGAGGATACCATAGCAATCAGCCCCAGCATTTT. The whole variable domain, remainder taken from reference TRBV2 and TRBJ1-5, is EPEVTQTPSHQVTQMGQEVILRCVPISNHLYFYWYRQILGQKVEFLVSFYNNEISEKSEIFDDQFSVERPDGSNFTLKIRSTKLEDSAMYFCASSEIGGYHSNQPQHFGDGTRLSIL.

V is TRBV12-3 or TRBV12-4 and J is TRBJ1-1; D is unclear. The ends were cut back, 5 bases at V and 3 bases at J, with 10 bases in the middle. The CDR3 has 13 amino acids. As DNA, the CDR3 is TGTGCCAGCAGTGTGCAAGAATACACTGAAGCTTTCTTT. Translated: CASSVQEYTEAFF.

This clonotype has ten or more counts. This sequence joins TRBV6-1 and TRBJ1-5, with 8 nucleotides matching TRBD1. V lost 5 bases to trimming and J lost 0 bases; unmatched junction nucleotides: 6. There are 16 residues in the CDR3. Germline V lookup: CDR1 MNHNS, CDR2 SASEGT. The CDR3 sequence is CASSPGQGYSNQPQHF. In nucleotides, the CDR3 is TGTGCCAGCAGTCCCGGACAGGGATATAGCAATCAGCCCCAGCATTTT.

Ten or more counts support this clonotype. The chain uses TRBV9 and TRBJ2-7; D is unclear. The CDR3 totals 15 residues. The germline V and J ends were trimmed by 0 bases and 3 bases, with 13 bases remaining between them. The germline V gene has CDR1 SGDLS and CDR2 YYNGEE. The CDR3 nucleotides read TGTGCCAGCAGCGTAGGCGGCCGGACCGACTACGAGCAGTACTTC. Its translation is CASSVGGRTDYEQYF.